This TCR beta chain was sequenced for a study of T cells in localized non-small cell lung cancer. Germline V CDR1 and CDR2: SGHAT, FQNNGV. V dropped 2 bases and J dropped 2; count of bases not matched to a gene: 3. This CDR3 has 16 residues. Turning to this clone: The antigen is unknown.

Broader study findings: Longer survival (overall) was linked to higher T cell density in blood. Adjacent lung exhibited a median of about 57 among the 100 most abundant tumor clones. Uninvolved adjacent lung showed the highest T cell clonality, exceeding tumor. Because only a single region of the tumor was sequenced, heterogeneity remains possible.

This table comes from immunoSEQ multiplex PCR, and its TCRdb copy is limited to in-frame clones, with some not included. Of about 57,000 clones in the sample, approximately 91% were seen once. The source is a man aged 40 to 69 with stage I lung adenocarcinoma. This chain connects TRBV11-2 to TRBJ2-1, with 10 bases aligning to TRBD2. The material sequenced was peripheral blood, taken before any cancer treatment. The CDR3 region is CASSLTAGGAYNEQFF. In DNA, the CDR3 is TGTGCCAGCAGCTTAACAGCGGGAGGGGCCTACAATGAGCAGTTCTTC.